The 22 T cell receptor beta chains in this list originate from one sample, sequenced in a study of blood T cell repertoires in COVID-19. Measured with immunoSEQ multiplex PCR; TCRdb has only the in-frame clones, and not every one. Here the sample spans about 270,000 clones, approximately 86% being singletons. The sequenced sample was peripheral blood. These receptors originate from a man aged 40-49 years with active or convalescent COVID-19.

V usage is TRBV10-1 and J usage is TRBJ2-7; D remains unclear. The germline V gene has CDR1 WNHNN and CDR2 SYGVQD (reference sequence). Trimming shortened V by 6 bases and J by 2 bases, and 11 bases separated the two germline ends. CDR3 length: 13 amino acids. In nucleotides, the CDR3 is TGCGCCAGCAGCGAGACTCTTACCTACGAGCAGTACTTC. Amino acids: CASSETLTYEQYF.

The rearrangement joins TRBV3-1 (or the pseudogene TRBV3-2) to TRBJ2-2, with 8 bases matching TRBD1. V shed 4 bases, J shed 6 bases, and the junction held 7 bases outside the gene matches. Germline loops: CDR1 LGHDT, CDR2 YNNKEL (reference sequence). The CDR3 contains 15 residues. Written as DNA, the CDR3 is TGTGCCAGCAGCCGAATCACAGGGGGAGCCGGGGAGCTGTTTTTT. Translating gives CASSRITGGAGELFF.

This chain uses TRBV29-1 with TRBJ2-7, with D possibly matching TRBD1 (5 bases). Germline CDR1 SQVTM, CDR2 ANQGSEA. V lost 1 base, J lost 0 bases, and 10 bases lay in between. CDR3 length equals 14 residues. CDR3 sequence: CSVEVGVGSYEQYF. The CDR3 coding sequence is TGCAGCGTTGAAGTAGGGGTCGGCTCCTACGAGCAGTACTTC.

CDR3 amino acids: CASWWGGVDGYTF. DNA of the CDR3: TGTGCCTCGTGGTGGGGGGGAGTAGATGGCTACACCTTC. The V call is TRBV10-3, the J call TRBJ1-2; the D gene is possibly TRBD1 (5 bases). Germline values: CDR1 ENHRY, CDR2 SYGVKD. The CDR3 is made up of 13 amino acids. The V and J ends lost 11 bases and 6 bases respectively, with 19 bases between them.

V usage is TRBV24-1 and J usage is TRBJ1-3; 8 nucleotides agree with TRBD1. V trimming: 4 bases; J trimming: 0 bases; junction bases outside the gene matches: 4. The CDR3 is 16 residues long. Germline-derived CDR1 and CDR2 are KGHDR and SFDVKD. This chain's CDR3 is CATSEAGGNSGNTIYF. CDR3 sequence (DNA): TGTGCCACCAGTGAGGCAGGGGGCAACTCTGGAAACACCATATATTTT.

V and J are TRBV4-1 and TRBJ2-1, with D maybe TRBD2 (5 bases). The CDR3 has 12 amino acids. The ends were cut back, 1 base at V and 10 bases at J, with 8 bases in the middle. CDR1 is MGHRA and CDR2 is YSYEKL in the germline V gene. CDR3 sequence reads: CASSQGRGEQFF. CDR3 sequence (DNA): TGCGCCAGCAGCCAAGGACGGGGAGAGCAGTTCTTC.

The chain joins TRBV28 to TRBJ1-4; TRBD1 might be the D (5 bases). Germline assignment: CDR1 MDHEN and CDR2 SYDVKM. CDR3 size: 14 residues. Trimming shortened V by 1 base and J by 7 bases, and 10 bases separated the two germline ends. The CDR3 DNA reads TGTGCCAGCAGTTTATCGGGGGATAGTGAAAAACTGTTTTTT. It translates to CASSLSGDSEKLFF.

The V call is TRBV27, the J call TRBJ1-6; 9 bases match TRBD1. This CDR3 is built from 16 residues. Germline V gene data show CDR1 as MNHEY and CDR2 as SMNVEV (reference sequence). V dropped 3 bases and J dropped 8; count of bases not matched to a gene: 8. The CDR3 DNA reads as TGTGCCAGCAGTTTTTTGGACAGGGGACCCCATTCACCCCTCCACTTT. Its translation is CASSFLDRGPHSPLHF.

The sample holds one count of this clone. The genes are TRBV9 and TRBJ1-4, with TRBD1 as a possible D gene (6 bases). CDR3 length equals 15 residues. V shed 2 bases and J shed 3 bases, with 11 bases lying between them. Germline assignment: CDR1 SGDLS and CDR2 YYNGEE. The CDR3 loop reads CASSVGGHSNEKLFF. CDR3 nucleotide sequence: TGTGCCAGCAGCGTTGGGGGCCATTCTAATGAAAAACTGTTTTTT.

This clone was observed a single time. CDR3 region: CASSFEGVPNQPQHF. CDR3 nucleotides: TGTGCCAGCAGCTTCGAGGGGGTGCCCAATCAGCCCCAGCATTTT. V usage is TRBV7-6 and J usage is TRBJ1-5; weak D call: TRBD1 (6 bases). Trimming left V 3 bases short and J 3 bases short, with 12 bases between. In germline, CDR1 is SGHVS, CDR2 FNYEAQ. The CDR3 is 15 amino acids.

The rearrangement links TRBV6-5 to TRBJ2-3; 7 nucleotides line up with TRBD2. Germline CDR1 and CDR2: MNHEY and SVGAGI. The junction had 4 bases not matched to a gene; V was cut back by 8 bases and J by 2 bases. This CDR3 is 13 amino acids long. The CDR3 nucleotides read TGTGCCAGCCGGGAGGTTAACACAGATACGCAGTATTTT. It specifies CASREVNTDTQYF.

The chain employs TRBV6-2 or TRBV6-3 and TRBJ2-7; possibly TRBD2 for D (5 bases). Trimming removed 5 bases at V and 3 bases at J, with 14 bases between. The V gene's germline CDR1 is MNHEY and CDR2 SVGEGT. This CDR3 is 14 amino acids long. DNA for the CDR3: TGTGCCAGCAGTAGCACTAGTTTGCGCTACGAGCAGTACTTC. This translates into CASSSTSLRYEQYF.

This chain joins TRBV10-3 and TRBJ2-7, with 8 positions matching TRBD2. Trimming at V came to 0 bases and at J to 2 bases, leaving 6 bases not matched to a gene. The V gene's germline CDR1 is ENHRY and CDR2 SYGVKD. The CDR3 consists of 16 residues. Here the CDR3 DNA reads TGTGCCATCAGTGAGTCCCGCGGGAGGATTACCTACGAGCAGTACTTC. This encodes CAISESRGRITYEQYF.

V usage is TRBV29-1 and J usage is TRBJ1-2, with 7 bases matching TRBD1. The germline gives CDR1 SQVTM, CDR2 ANQGSEA. V was pared by 4 bases and J by 5 bases, with 7 bases of the junction left unmatched. The CDR3 has 13 residues. CDR3 protein: CSVGGTQGYGYTF. CDR3 DNA sequence: TGCAGCGTTGGGGGGACACAGGGGTATGGCTACACCTTC.

This chain links TRBV11-2 with TRBJ1-1; 8 nucleotides agree with TRBD1. The germline V gene has CDR1 SGHAT and CDR2 FQNNGV. The CDR3 covers 13 residues. Unmatched junction bases numbered 2, after V lost 4 bases and J lost 4 bases. The CDR3: CASSSDRVTEAFF. The CDR3 coding sequence is TGTGCCAGCAGCTCGGACAGGGTCACTGAAGCTTTCTTT.

This clone was recorded once. The V call is TRBV13, the J call TRBJ1-4, with D tentatively TRBD1 (5 bases). The V gene lost 3 bases and the J gene lost 4 bases, with 12 bases spanning the gap. The CDR3 consists of 15 residues. Germline CDR1 is PRHDT and CDR2 is FYEKMQ (reference sequence). In DNA form, the CDR3 reads TGTGCCAGCAGCTTGTTTGCGGGGGGTAATGAAAAACTGTTTTTT. It specifies CASSLFAGGNEKLFF.

The chain uses TRBV4-2 and TRBJ1-4, with D perhaps matching TRBD1 (5 bases). Germline V gene lookup returns CDR1 LGHNA and CDR2 YNFKEQ. This CDR3 contains 15 residues. V lost 3 bases and J lost 6, with 14 bases in between. CDR3 sequence reads: CASSHPTGGDEKLFF. CDR3 bases: TGTGCCAGCAGCCATCCCACGGGGGGGGATGAAAAACTGTTTTTT.

This clone was seen a few times. This chain connects TRBV11-2 to TRBJ2-4, with TRBD2 as a possible D gene (6 bases). CDR1 and CDR2 from the germline V gene are SGHAT and FQNNGV. V was cut by 1 base and J by 2 bases, with 12 bases left in between. The CDR3 contains 16 residues. Written as DNA, the CDR3 is TGTGCCAGCAGCTTAGGAGGGACTTCGCCCAAAAACATTCAGTACTTC. Protein sequence: CASSLGGTSPKNIQYF.

This chain's CDR3 is CASSGTGRQPQHF. The CDR3 bases are TGTGCCAGTAGTGGGACAGGGCGACAGCCCCAGCATTTT. The chain recombines TRBV19 with TRBJ1-5; 9 nucleotides match TRBD1. With 5 bases clipped from V and 7 bases from J, the junction kept 3 bases outside the gene matches. CDR1 is LNHDA, CDR2 SQIVND, per germline (reference sequence). The CDR3 spans 13 residues. The entire variable domain, with the rest obtained from reference TRBV19 and TRBJ1-5, is as follows: DGGITQSPKYLFRKEGQNVTLSCEQNLNHDAMYWYRQDPGQGLRLIYYSQIVNDFQKGDIAEGYSVSREKKESFPLTVTSAQKNPTAFYLCASSGTGRQPQHFGDGTRLSIL.

This sequence joins TRBV7-9 and TRBJ1-3; D perhaps matches TRBD1 (6 bases). The CDR3 has 13 residues. Trimming removed 6 bases from V and 5 bases from J, with 11 bases in between. Germline V gene lookup returns CDR1 SEHNR and CDR2 FQNEAQ (reference sequence). The CDR3 region has the DNA TGTGCCAGCAGTTCAGGGGCCCGAAACACCATATATTTT. It codes for CASSSGARNTIYF.

This chain connects TRBV27 to TRBJ1-2, with 7 bases matching TRBD1. V gave up 6 bases and J gave up 8 bases; unmatched junction bases: 12. The CDR3 is made up of 14 amino acids. Germline V gives CDR1 MNHEY, CDR2 SMNVEV (reference sequence). The CDR3 sequence is CASSRTGAWEGYTF. The CDR3 DNA is TGTGCCAGCAGCCGGACAGGCGCCTGGGAAGGCTACACCTTC.

The gene calls are TRBV24-1 and TRBJ2-5, with a possible D match to TRBD1 (5 bases). The V gene's germline CDR1 is KGHDR and CDR2 SFDVKD. The V end lost 5 bases, the J end lost 2 bases, and 14 bases lay between the germline ends. The CDR3 covers 15 residues. The CDR3: CATSGSSAGQETQYF. The CDR3 bases are TGTGCCACCAGTGGTTCGTCAGCAGGGCAAGAGACCCAGTACTTC.